This T cell receptor beta chain was profiled in a study of CD8 T cells in Susac syndrome. Random hexamers were used to reverse transcribe an amount of roughly 0.45 to 1 ug RNA. One entry per CDR3 protein, called by TCRdb with MiXCR from the immunoSEQ multiplex PCR reads. The table records 150,000 to 200,000 distinct CDR3 sequences, about 91% of them present only once. The clonotype comes from a human donor with Susac syndrome. The material sequenced was CD4+ T cells from PBMCs.

CDR3 region: CASSPRLAGQENEQFF. CDR3 DNA: TGTGCCAGCAGCCCACGACTAGCGGGACAAGAGAATGAGCAGTTCTTC. V usage is TRBV7-6 and J usage is TRBJ2-1, with TRBD2 matching over 11 bases. The CDR3 spans 16 residues. Trimming took 5 bases from V and 7 from J; bases not matched to a gene: 10. Germline CDR1 reads SGHVS; CDR2 reads FNYEAQ.